A single sample is the source of the 7 T cell receptor beta chains below, sequenced in a study of Ad26.COV2.S vaccination and SARS-CoV-2 variants. As for treatment: over 15 received Ad26.COV2.S at low or high dose, single or two shots; about five received placebo; per-sample allocation not given. Samples were taken on day 63 after the first vaccine or placebo injection. Clones were read by immunoSEQ multiplex PCR, and TCRdb kept only the in-frame ones, dropping some. Of around 420,000 clones listed, roughly 90% are singletons. Material: peripheral blood, obtained in a trial of Ad26.COV2.S vaccine versus placebo. Receptors were obtained from a person aged 18-60 years who received the Ad26.COV2.S COVID-19 vaccine or a placebo.

The chain joins TRBV18 to TRBJ2-3; 9 bases are a match to TRBD1. This CDR3 contains 19 residues. From germline, CDR1 is KGHSH and CDR2 LQKENI. J was trimmed by 0 bases and V by 3 bases; bases with no gene match: 13. The CDR3 coding sequence is TGTGCCAGCTCACCCCGTCCCGGGACAGGGAAAGCTAGCACAGATACGCAGTATTTT. Encoded protein: CASSPRPGTGKASTDTQYF.

Concerning this clone itself: Within the sample, other DNA sequences also encode this same CDR3. The chain employs TRBV5-1 and TRBJ2-6; no reliable D call. The CDR3 has 14 residues. Germline CDR1 and CDR2: SGHRS and YFSETQ. V dropped 1 base and J dropped 0 bases, with 2 bases sitting between them. CDR3 amino acids: CASSLYSGANVLTF. The CDR3, as DNA: TGCGCCAGCAGCTTGTACTCTGGGGCCAACGTCCTGACTTTC.

V and J are TRBV4-2 and TRBJ1-5; 8 bases align to TRBD1. This CDR3 has 17 amino acids. From germline, CDR1 is LGHNA and CDR2 YNFKEQ. V gave up 2 bases and J gave up 3 bases; unmatched junction bases: 9. CDR3 sequence reads: CASSQIVDREANQPQHF. In nucleotides, the CDR3 is TGTGCCAGCAGCCAAATCGTGGACAGGGAGGCCAATCAGCCCCAGCATTTT.

This chain links TRBV28 with TRBJ1-6; D gene ambiguous. V lost 3 bases and J 4 bases, leaving 4 bases between the germline ends. CDR3 length: 13 residues. CDR1 is MDHEN and CDR2 is SYDVKM in the germline V gene. CDR3 nucleotide sequence: TGTGCCAGCAGTTTGCAGTATAATTCACCCCTCCACTTT. Translating gives CASSLQYNSPLHF.

The V gene is TRBV28, the J gene TRBJ2-5; 11 nucleotides agree with TRBD2. V dropped 3 bases and J dropped 2; count of bases not matched to a gene: 5. The CDR3 has 16 amino acids. The V gene's germline CDR1 is MDHEN and CDR2 SYDVKM. The DNA for the CDR3 is TGTGCCAGCAGTTTTAGCCTAGCGGGGGGACAAGAGACCCAGTACTTC. Protein product: CASSFSLAGGQETQYF.

The V call is TRBV11-3, the J call TRBJ2-3; D might be TRBD2 (5 bases). CDR3 size: 14 residues. V was clipped by 1 base and J by 8 bases, with 13 bases between them. Germline V CDR1 and CDR2: SGHNT, YENEEA. The CDR3 nucleotides read TGTGCCAGCAGCTTAGGAGGGCAAACGGGTACGCAGTATTTT. This gives the protein CASSLGGQTGTQYF. The variable domain in full, with the rest retrieved from reference TRBV11-3 and TRBJ2-3, is EAGVVQSPRYKIIEKKQPVAFWCNPISGHNTLYWYLQNLGQGPELLIRYENEEAVDDSQLPKDRFSAERLKGVDSTLKIQPAELGDSAVYLCASSLGGQTGTQYFGPGTRLTVL.

CDR3 nucleotides: TGTGCCAGCAGCTTGCGACGGTATGATCAGTATTTT. Amino acid sequence: CASSLRRYDQYF. The chain has TRBV5-6 and TRBJ2-3, with D uncertain. The CDR3 is made up of 12 amino acids. V dropped 1 base and J dropped 12 bases, with 12 bases sitting between them. Germline V gene data show CDR1 as SGHDT and CDR2 as YYEEEE.